Given below is one TCR beta chain in context. Its antigen is still unknown. These data are taken from a study of T cell responses to AZD1222 COVID-19 vaccine. General study results and limits: Elevations in Spike-specific TCR breadth and depth followed administration of two AZD1222 doses.

The table came from immunoSEQ multiplex PCR; TCRdb's copy has only in-frame clones and leaves some out. The sample shows more than 150,000 clones, 90% of them seen only once. The CDR3 runs to 15 residues. The germline V gene has CDR1 MGHDK and CDR2 SYGVNS. The V end was cut by 1 base, the J end by 2 bases, with 9 bases between. The specimen was peripheral blood, collected on day 0 of AZD1222 vaccination. This chain joins TRBV25-1 and TRBJ1-3; possibly TRBD1 for D (5 bases). The clonotype comes from an adult in good health. The CDR3 coding sequence is TGTGCCAGCAGTGAATTGGGGGAAACTGGAAACACCATATATTTT. Its protein product is CASSELGETGNTIYF.